The 18 T cell receptor beta chains presented below share a single source sample, sequenced in a study of CD8+CD57+ T cells in acquired aplastic anemia. Profiling of TCR beta VDJ combinations and CDR3 sequences used genomic DNA as template. Via MiXCR, TCRdb re-called the reads, giving one row per CDR3 protein. The repertoire has tens of thousands of distinct CDR3 sequences, roughly two thirds of them found once; the top ten carry roughly 65%. The authors sequenced patients whose flow cytometry had shown CD8+CD57+ cell expansion. Sequences were obtained from sorted CD4+, CD8+, or CD8+CD57+ T cells (not recorded which) from PBMCs. The receptor source for this set is a human donor with aplastic anemia.

V and J are TRBV20-1 and TRBJ2-5; 7 bases fit TRBD2. The CDR3 totals 14 residues. V was clipped by 1 base and J by 2 bases; unmatched bases: 4. CDR1 and CDR2 from the germline V gene are DFQATT and SNEGSKA (reference sequence). CDR3 sequence: CSARGDSGQETQYF. DNA for the CDR3: TGCAGTGCTAGAGGGGATAGCGGGCAAGAGACCCAGTACTTC.

The gene calls are TRBV2 and TRBJ1-1; a possible D gene is TRBD1 (5 bases). The CDR3 has 14 amino acids. Germline V gene sequence: CDR1 SNHLY, CDR2 FYNNEI. V shed 5 bases and J shed 1 base, with 11 bases lying between them. For the CDR3, the DNA is TGTGCCAGCAGTTCTCAGGGTCGGAACACTGAAGCTTTCTTT. This sequence encodes CASSSQGRNTEAFF.

A single count supports this clonotype. V usage is TRBV15 and J usage is TRBJ2-7; D is possibly TRBD1 or TRBD2 (5 bases each). The J call is in doubt because the DNA end fits TRBJ2-1 better. Germline CDR1 reads LNHNV; CDR2 reads YYDKDF (reference sequence). This CDR3 has 14 amino acids. CDR3 coding DNA: TGTGCCACCAGTGAGGGGTCCTCATTGAATGAGCAGTTCTTC. Translating gives CATSEGSSLNEQFF.

This rearrangement joins TRBV29-1 to TRBJ1-1; tentatively, D is TRBD1 (6 bases). V lost 6 bases and J lost 10, with 24 bases in between. Per the germline V gene, CDR1 is SQVTM and CDR2 is ANQGSEA. The CDR3 has 14 amino acids. As DNA, the CDR3 is TGCAGCGTCCCAGGGGATTATCCGTCTGGGGGAGCTTTCTTT. It is translated as CSVPGDYPSGGAFF.

About this clonotype: A much more abundant neighbour one base away suggests this may be a read error. This chain uses TRBV15 with TRBJ2-5, with D unclear. CDR1 and CDR2 from the germline V gene are LNHNV and YYDKDF (reference sequence). The CDR3 sequence is 15 residues long. DNA for the CDR3: TGTGTCACCAGCAGCTTAGGGTATGGACAAGAGACCCAGTACTTC. It codes for CVTSSLGYGQETQYF.

The V call is TRBV9, the J call TRBJ1-2; D might be TRBD1 (6 bases). CDR3 length: 12 amino acids. Trimming removed 8 bases from V and 2 bases from J, with 10 bases in between. CDR1 and CDR2 from the germline V gene are SGDLS and YYNGEE. In DNA, the CDR3 is TGTGCCAGACCGGACAGCAACTATGGCTACACCTTC. This encodes CARPDSNYGYTF.

This clonotype was seen only once. V and J are TRBV7-8 and TRBJ1-6; D not resolved. Germline V gene data show CDR1 as SGHVS and CDR2 as FQNEAQ. Trimming took 3 bases from V and 3 from J, leaving 9 bases between them. The CDR3 length is 15 residues. In nucleotides, the CDR3 is TGTGCCAGCAGCTTGGCAGCAATCTATAATTCACCCCTCCACTTT. This encodes CASSLAAIYNSPLHF.

This clonotype came up many times. CDR3 DNA: TGTGCCAGTAGTTTTTTGGGGGGGAACACTGAAGCTTTCTTT. Protein sequence: CASSFLGGNTEAFF. V gene TRBV19 combines with J gene TRBJ1-1; D possibly corresponds to TRBD1 (5 bases). V lost 5 bases to trimming and J lost 1 base, with 11 bases between them. Germline assignment: CDR1 LNHDA and CDR2 SQIVND (reference sequence). The CDR3 is 14 amino acids.

The chain links TRBV29-1 to TRBJ1-1; a weak D match, TRBD1 (5 bases). The CDR3 consists of 13 residues. The V gene lost 3 bases and the J gene lost 1 base, with 9 bases spanning the gap. CDR1 and CDR2 from the germline V gene are SQVTM and ANQGSEA. CDR3 DNA: TGCAGCGTTGAGGGGCAGGGGAACACTGAAGCTTTCTTT. Protein product: CSVEGQGNTEAFF.

This clonotype was counted between two and nine times. V usage is TRBV2 and J usage is TRBJ1-1; no clear D gene. The CDR3 consists of 14 residues. Looked up from germline, CDR1 is SNHLY and CDR2 is FYNNEI. Trimming took off 8 bases at V and 0 bases at J, with 13 bases between the two ends. In DNA, the CDR3 is TGTGCCAGCGTACGGGTATACCTGAACACTGAAGCTTTCTTT. Protein sequence: CASVRVYLNTEAFF.

This clonotype was counted a few times. The V call is TRBV18, the J call TRBJ1-1; the D gene is possibly TRBD1 (6 bases). Per germline, CDR1 KGHSH and CDR2 LQKENI. This CDR3 has 15 residues. With 3 bases removed from V and 1 base from J, the gap between germline ends came to 12 bases. CDR3 sequence reads: CASSPGSTGNTEAFF. CDR3 coding DNA: TGTGCCAGCTCACCTGGATCGACAGGGAACACTGAAGCTTTCTTT.

This clonotype has a handful of counts. V and J are TRBV29-1 and TRBJ2-7; D may be TRBD2 (5 bases). Germline V gene sequence: CDR1 SQVTM, CDR2 ANQGSEA. The CDR3 is made up of 11 amino acids. V lost 5 bases to trimming and J lost 3 bases, with 8 bases between them. CDR3 sequence: CSVFGDYEQYF. The CDR3 DNA follows: TGCAGCGTTTTCGGGGACTACGAGCAGTACTTC.

This clonotype has at least ten counts. This chain joins TRBV9 and TRBJ2-5, with 12 bases that match TRBD2. Trimming took 2 bases from V and 1 from J; bases not matched to a gene: 3. CDR1 is SGDLS and CDR2 is YYNGEE in the germline V gene. The CDR3 loop spans 16 amino acids. CDR3 DNA: TGTGCCAGCAGCGTTACTAGCGGGGGGACCCAAGAGACCCAGTACTTC. Protein product: CASSVTSGGTQETQYF.

J is TRBJ1-5 and V is TRBV20-1, with a weak D call TRBD1 (6 bases). V was trimmed by 2 bases and J by 7 bases, leaving 12 bases between them. The germline gives CDR1 DFQATT, CDR2 SNEGSKA (reference sequence). There are 13 residues in the CDR3. CDR3 nucleotide sequence: TGCAGTGCTAGACAGGGGCGCGAACAGCCCCAGCATTTT. Amino acid sequence: CSARQGREQPQHF.

The V and J genes are TRBV2 and TRBJ1-4, with 10 nucleotides matching TRBD1. The CDR3 totals 16 residues. V was clipped by 6 bases and J by 0 bases; unmatched bases: 4. Germline CDR1 reads SNHLY; CDR2 reads FYNNEI. CDR3 nucleotide sequence: TGTGCCAGCAGGGGGACAGGGGTATCAACTAATGAAAAACTGTTTTTT. Its protein product is CASRGTGVSTNEKLFF.

The rearrangement links TRBV6-1 to TRBJ1-2; possibly TRBD1 for D (5 bases). V shed 1 base and J shed 4 bases, with 13 bases lying between them. The CDR3 sequence is 15 residues long. Germline V CDR1 and CDR2: MNHNS, SASEGT. The CDR3 DNA reads as TGTGCCAGCAGTGAAGGGGAAGGGGCGGCCTATGGCTACACCTTC. Translated: CASSEGEGAAYGYTF.

This chain links TRBV9 with TRBJ2-3; the D call may be TRBD1 or TRBD2 (5 bases each). Trimming shortened V by 4 bases and J by 2 bases, and 14 bases separated the two germline ends. Looked up from germline, CDR1 is SGDLS and CDR2 is YYNGEE. The CDR3 runs 15 residues. In nucleotides, the CDR3 is TGTGCCAGCAGCTCCCGGTATGGGACCACAGATACGCAGTATTTT. This gives the protein CASSSRYGTTDTQYF. The variable domain in full, completed from reference TRBV9 and TRBJ2-3, reads DSGVTQTPKHLITATGQRVTLRCSPRSGDLSVYWYQQSLDQGLQFLIQYYNGEERAKGNILERFSAQQFPDLHSELNLSSLELGDSALYFCASSSRYGTTDTQYFGPGTRLTVL.

This clonotype occurred once. The chain has TRBV7-8 and TRBJ1-2; tentatively, D is TRBD1 (5 bases). V was pared by 5 bases and J by 4 bases, with 14 bases between. In germline, CDR1 is SGHVS, CDR2 FQNEAQ. The CDR3 runs to 14 residues. Here the CDR3 DNA reads TGTGCCAGCAGCCGAAGCCAGGGTACCTATGGCTACACCTTC. Protein sequence: CASSRSQGTYGYTF.